The T cell receptor beta chain under discussion was sequenced for a study of cytomegalovirus exposure and HLA in healthy donors. Findings and limits, study-wide: TCR association rates varied by HLA locus in a later analysis, with DRB1 highest and HLA-C lowest. Fewer N-insertions (relative to the roughly 630-donor mean) were reportedly seen in an Asian-associated ancestry cluster in a later analysis.

PCR used 60 Vbeta primers and 13 Jbeta primers. TCRdb keeps only in-frame clones here, not all; method: immunoSEQ multiplex PCR. The sample contains roughly 120,000 clones, around three quarters of which appear only once. CDR3 size: 13 residues. CDR1 and CDR2 from the germline V gene are SGHNT and YYREEE (reference sequence). V lost 4 bases, J lost 1 base, and 8 bases lay in between. As for this clone: The antigen remains unidentified. This may be a read error, as it is one base from a much larger clone.

This chain joins TRBV5-4 and TRBJ1-1, with a possible D match to TRBD1 (5 bases). The material sequenced was PBMCs. The TCR comes from a man aged 40-50 years in good health and CMV-seronegative. The CDR3 DNA sequence: TGTGCCAGCAGCATAGACAGGAACACTGAAGCTTTCTTT. As protein: CASSIDRNTEAFF.